What follows are 3 T cell receptor beta chains derived from one specimen sequenced in a study of a mutant IDH1 vaccine in newly diagnosed glioma. Their cognate antigens are unknown. Time point of the sample: week 11, during vaccination. Each dose delivered 300 ug of mutant IDH1 20-mer peptide subcutaneously with imiquimod. Sequenced by immunoSEQ multiplex PCR; TCRdb stores in-frame clones only, minus some. Here the sample spans some 120,000 clones, roughly 78% being singletons. Sample: PBMCs, taken from a glioma patient whose treatment included an IDH1 peptide vaccine. Every receptor here comes from a middle-aged man with glioma.

The genes are TRBV5-1 and TRBJ2-3; perhaps TRBD2 as D (6 bases). Germline lookup yields CDR1 SGHRS and CDR2 YFSETQ. The CDR3 contains 13 residues. Trimming removed 4 bases at V and 9 bases at J, with 15 bases between. CDR3 loop: CASSPAEGYTQYF. In DNA form, the CDR3 reads TGCGCCAGCAGCCCTGCGGAGGGCTACACGCAGTATTTT. Using reference TRBV5-1 and TRBJ2-3 for the parts outside the CDR3, the full variable domain is KAGVTQTPRYLIKTRGQQVTLSCSPISGHRSVSWYQQTPGQGLQFLFEYFSETQRNKGNFPGRFSGRQFSNSRSEMNVSTLELGDSALYLCASSPAEGYTQYFGPGTRLTVL.

This clone was seen just once. The chain carries TRBV11-2 and TRBJ2-2; 10 nucleotides align to TRBD2. V gave up 7 bases and J gave up 7 bases; unmatched junction bases: 6. Germline CDR1 and CDR2: SGHAT and FQNNGV. There are 14 residues in the CDR3. Here the CDR3 reads CASKHQREGGELFF. Here the CDR3 DNA reads TGTGCCAGCAAACACCAGCGGGAGGGCGGGGAGCTGTTTTTT.

This sequence joins TRBV6-5 and TRBJ1-4, with D perhaps matching TRBD1 (6 bases). The CDR3 contains 16 residues. Trimming shortened V by 2 bases and J by 8 bases, and 18 bases separated the two germline ends. The germline V gene encodes CDR1 MNHEY and CDR2 SVGAGI. CDR3 region: CASSYNSEGGREKLFF. The CDR3 region has the DNA TGTGCCAGCAGTTACAACAGTGAAGGGGGGAGAGAAAAACTGTTTTTT.